Below, 11 T cell receptor beta chains from the same sample are listed, as sequenced in a study of cytomegalovirus exposure and HLA in healthy donors. Amplification used 60 Vbeta primers and 13 Jbeta primers. Generated by immunoSEQ multiplex PCR, the TCRdb table keeps only in-frame clones and is missing some. The sample shows under 170,000 clones, about 76% of them seen only once. Sequencing was done on a sample of PBMCs. The receptors originated from a human donor in good health.

The chain employs TRBV7-9 and TRBJ2-5; D is unclear. V lost 3 bases and J 2 bases, leaving 13 bases between the germline ends. Germline V CDR1 and CDR2: SEHNR, FQNEAQ (reference sequence). The CDR3 is made up of 15 amino acids. CDR3: CASSFSALTQETQYF. CDR3 nucleotides: TGTGCCAGCAGCTTTAGTGCCCTCACGCAAGAGACCCAGTACTTC.

The chain has TRBV6-5 and TRBJ1-2; D gene unclear. Per germline, CDR1 MNHEY and CDR2 SVGAGI. V lost 0 bases to trimming and J lost 5 bases, with 13 bases between them. The CDR3 has 15 residues. The CDR3 coding sequence is TGTGCCAGCAGTTACTCGAACGCAGGAACGTATGGCTACACCTTC. It specifies CASSYSNAGTYGYTF.

J is TRBJ2-3 and V is TRBV6-4; TRBD1 agrees at 7 bases. The CDR3 loop spans 14 amino acids. Germline V gene data show CDR1 as MRHNA and CDR2 as SNTAGT. Trimming took 4 bases from V and 4 from J; bases not matched to a gene: 5. CDR3 nucleotide sequence: TGTGCCAGCAGTGCGGAAGGGGGCGCAGATACGCAGTATTTT. The encoded protein is CASSAEGGADTQYF.

This chain joins TRBV5-6 and TRBJ2-7; D unresolved. The V end lost 3 bases, the J end lost 2 bases, and 21 bases lay between the germline ends. There are 17 residues in the CDR3. Looked up from germline, CDR1 is SGHDT and CDR2 is YYEEEE. CDR3 loop: CASSSDFVRKVAYEQYF. The CDR3 nucleotides are TGTGCCAGCAGCTCCGACTTCGTACGTAAGGTCGCCTACGAGCAGTACTTC.

The gene calls are TRBV5-3 and TRBJ2-2; D might be TRBD1 (5 bases). TRBV5-3 is designated an ORF whose function remains uncertain. Trimming removed 1 base at V and 1 base at J, with 11 bases between. The CDR3 covers 16 residues. The CDR3 DNA reads as TGTGCCAGAAGCTTGCTAGGTGGACAGAACACCGGGGAGCTGTTTTTT. Its translation: CARSLLGGQNTGELFF.

CDR3 sequence reads: CASSYTPGQGTHNEQFF. In nucleotides, the CDR3 is TGCGCCAGCAGCTATACCCCCGGACAGGGGACCCACAATGAGCAGTTCTTC. The rearrangement links TRBV4-1 to TRBJ2-1; 9 bases match TRBD1. Germline CDR1 is MGHRA and CDR2 is YSYEKL. The ends lost 5 bases at V and 5 bases at J; junction bases unmatched: 13. The CDR3 covers 17 residues.

The chain employs TRBV7-2 and TRBJ1-5; maybe TRBD1 (5 bases). Deletions cut 5 bases from V and 7 bases from J, with 12 bases between. Germline CDR1 reads SGHTA; CDR2 reads FQGNSA. The CDR3 loop spans 13 amino acids. In nucleotides, the CDR3 is TGTGCCAGCAGCATCGACAGTATCCAGCCCCAGCATTTT. This translates into CASSIDSIQPQHF.

V and J are TRBV6-1 and TRBJ2-1; tentative D call: TRBD1 (7 bases). The CDR3 contains 14 residues. Trimming removed 6 bases at V and 5 bases at J, with 14 bases between. CDR1 and CDR2 (germline): MNHNS, SASEGT. The CDR3 loop reads CASRETGRHNEQFF. CDR3 DNA sequence: TGTGCCAGCAGAGAGACAGGGAGGCACAATGAGCAGTTCTTC.

In the case of this clone: A junction boundary mismatches the germline segment, possibly from a read error. The chain links TRBV7-9 to TRBJ2-5; 16 bases agree with TRBD2. The germline gives CDR1 SEHNR, CDR2 FQNEAQ (reference sequence). CDR3 length equals 16 residues. CDR3 sequence reads: CSSSKGLAGGQETQYF. The DNA of the CDR3 is TGTTCCAGCAGCAAGGGACTAGCGGGGGGGCAAGAGACCCAGTACTTC.

CDR3 DNA: TGTGCCAGCAGCTTGGGGCACGTAAAAAACATTCAGTACTTC. As protein: CASSLGHVKNIQYF. The rearrangement uses TRBV5-6 and TRBJ2-4, with D hard to call. The CDR3 totals 14 residues. Germline V CDR1 and CDR2: SGHDT, YYEEEE. Trimming pared 0 bases from V and 4 bases from J, leaving 8 bases between. Using reference TRBV5-6 and TRBJ2-4 for the parts outside the CDR3, the full variable domain is DAGVTQSPTHLIKTRGQQVTLRCSPKSGHDTVSWYQQALGQGPQFIFQYYEEEERQRGNFPDRFSGHQFPNYSSELNVNALLLGDSALYLCASSLGHVKNIQYFGAGTRLSVL.

The chain employs TRBV5-1 and TRBJ2-7; 7 bases fit TRBD1. There are 15 residues in the CDR3. In germline, CDR1 is SGHRS, CDR2 YFSETQ. V shed 2 bases and J 3 bases; nucleotides not matched to a gene: 8. The CDR3 loop reads CASSFTGAFDYEQYF. CDR3 coding DNA: TGCGCCAGCAGCTTTACAGGGGCTTTCGACTACGAGCAGTACTTC.